One sample yielded the 19 T cell receptor beta chains listed below, sequenced in a study of spatial heterogeneity in lung cancer. TCRdb reprocessed the 5' RACE reads via MiXCR and lists one record per CDR3 protein. This repertoire shows about 52,000 distinct CDR3 sequences, under 8% found once; its top ten account for 35%. Time point meaning: blood at routine non-recurrence follow-up after resection. Unsorted whole RNA from tumor, nontumor lung or frozen PBMC underwent sequencing. Sequenced material: PBMCs, taken at follow-up. The receptors originated from a female donor with early-stage non-small cell lung cancer.

This clonotype was seen many times. The V and J genes are TRBV20-1 and TRBJ1-1; TRBD1 matches 9 bases. In germline, CDR1 is DFQATT, CDR2 SNEGSKA (reference sequence). V was pared by 6 bases and J by 1 base, with 6 bases of the junction left unmatched. The CDR3 extends over 14 amino acids. CDR3 in amino acids: CSAPGQGPNTEAFF. CDR3 nucleotide sequence: TGCAGTGCCCCTGGACAGGGGCCGAACACTGAAGCTTTCTTT.

This clonotype showed up many times. The chain carries TRBV6-5 and TRBJ1-6; 9 bases align to TRBD1. Germline V gives CDR1 MNHEY, CDR2 SVGAGI. The V and J ends lost 2 bases and 10 bases, in that order; junction bases with no gene match: 6. This CDR3 region has 15 residues. The CDR3 region is CASSYGGQGRSPLHF. As DNA, the CDR3 is TGTGCCAGCAGTTACGGGGGACAGGGCCGATCACCCCTCCACTTT.

This clonotype was detected ten times or more. The rearrangement uses TRBV20-1 and TRBJ1-3; no reliable D call. This CDR3 comprises 15 residues. CDR1 is DFQATT, CDR2 SNEGSKA, per germline (reference sequence). V dropped 3 bases and J dropped 4 bases, with 16 bases sitting between them. In nucleotides, the CDR3 is TGCAGTGCTAGGAGCCCCTCGGGGTACGGAAACACCATATATTTT. This gives the protein CSARSPSGYGNTIYF.

This clonotype was seen many times. The rearrangement uses TRBV27 and TRBJ2-7, with TRBD2 matching 7 bases. V gave up 7 bases and J gave up 0 bases; unmatched junction bases: 3. Per germline, CDR1 MNHEY and CDR2 SMNVEV (reference sequence). The CDR3 consists of 13 residues. DNA of the CDR3: TGTGCCAGCATGGGAGGGGCCTCCTACGAGCAGTACTTC. Protein product: CASMGGASYEQYF.

CDR3 nucleotides: TGTGCCAGCAGCCAGGACCAGCAGCCCCTCGAGCAGTACTTC. It codes for CASSQDQQPLEQYF. V is TRBV11-2 and J is TRBJ2-7; D is ambiguous. Germline CDR1 SGHAT, CDR2 FQNNGV. V was cut by 5 bases and J by 6 bases, with 17 bases left in between. The CDR3 extends over 14 amino acids.

The sample holds many counts of this clonotype. The chain uses TRBV7-2 and TRBJ2-1, with 12 nucleotides matching TRBD2. V gave up 4 bases and J gave up 7 bases; unmatched junction bases: 8. Germline CDR1 is SGHTA and CDR2 is FQGNSA. The CDR3 runs 16 residues. The DNA for the CDR3 is TGTGCCAGCAGCTCCCGTCGACTAGCGGGGGATAATGAGCAGTTCTTC. This translates into CASSSRRLAGDNEQFF.

There are many counts of this clonotype. V and J are TRBV9 and TRBJ2-7, with 10 positions matching TRBD1. Germline CDR1 reads SGDLS; CDR2 reads YYNGEE. This CDR3 spans 15 amino acids. The junction had 4 bases not matched to a gene; V was cut back by 0 bases and J by 4 bases. CDR3 in DNA: TGTGCCAGCAGCGTAGGGGGACAGGGGTCTTACGAGCAGTACTTC. Translated: CASSVGGQGSYEQYF.

This clonotype has a count of ten or more. The V gene is TRBV7-2, the J gene TRBJ2-2; no clear D gene. Deletions cut 3 bases from V and 5 bases from J, with 13 bases between. The germline gives CDR1 SGHTA, CDR2 FQGNSA. The CDR3 has 15 amino acids. The CDR3 region has the DNA TGTGCCAGCAGCTTGAACAGAATCGGAACCGGGGAGCTGTTTTTT. Amino acids: CASSLNRIGTGELFF.

This clonotype was counted many times. V is TRBV4-1 and J is TRBJ2-5; the match to TRBD2 covers 7 bases. CDR3 length equals 15 residues. V dropped 4 bases and J dropped 5; count of bases not matched to a gene: 10. Germline assignment: CDR1 MGHRA and CDR2 YSYEKL. For the CDR3, the DNA is TGCGCCAGCAGCCCTATTAGACTAGCCTCGGAGACCCAGTACTTC. It yields the protein CASSPIRLASETQYF.

J is TRBJ2-7 and V is TRBV7-2; D remains unclear. Germline lookup yields CDR1 SGHTA and CDR2 FQGNSA. V was pared by 5 bases and J by 5 bases, with 13 bases between. This CDR3 spans 13 amino acids. The CDR3 reads CASSPSWGDEQYF. The DNA of the CDR3 is TGTGCCAGCAGCCCAAGTTGGGGTGACGAGCAGTACTTC.

This clonotype showed up many times. The rearrangement links TRBV14 to TRBJ1-4, with no clear D. Germline V gives CDR1 SGHDN, CDR2 FVKESK. The CDR3 is 16 amino acids. V shed 2 bases and J shed 4 bases, with 14 bases lying between them. CDR3 loop: CASSQIRNSLNEKLFF. The CDR3 DNA reads TGTGCCAGCAGCCAAATTCGAAACAGCCTTAATGAAAAACTGTTTTTT. The full variable domain, rest sourced from reference TRBV14 and TRBJ1-4, is EAGVTQFPSHSVIEKGQTVTLRCDPISGHDNLYWYRRVMGKEIKFLLHFVKESKQDESGMPNNRFLAERTGGTYSTLKVQPAELEDSGVYFCASSQIRNSLNEKLFFGSGTQLSVL.

This chain connects TRBV19 to TRBJ2-4, with D possibly TRBD1 on 5 matching bases. The CDR3 covers 17 residues. Trimming took off 6 bases at V and 0 bases at J, with 18 bases between the two ends. Germline CDR1 and CDR2: LNHDA and SQIVND (reference sequence). The CDR3 DNA reads as TGTGCCAGTAGAGACAGCCTCCTAAGCCTAGCCAAAAACATTCAGTACTTC. Its translation: CASRDSLLSLAKNIQYF.

In this sample, this clonotype turned up many times. The chain has TRBV6-5 and TRBJ1-2; tentatively, D is TRBD1 (5 bases). V was cut by 4 bases and J by 5 bases, with 20 bases left in between. CDR3 length equals 16 residues. In germline, CDR1 is MNHEY, CDR2 SVGAGI. CDR3 residues: CASSSLYLERGYGYTF. For the CDR3, the DNA is TGTGCCAGCAGTTCACTCTACCTCGAGAGGGGTTATGGCTACACCTTC.

There are many counts of this clonotype. The gene calls are TRBV12-3 or TRBV12-4 and TRBJ2-5; 12 bases agree with TRBD1. J was trimmed by 4 bases and V by 6 bases; bases with no gene match: 3. This CDR3 spans 14 amino acids. The chain's CDR3 is CASRGQGAGETQYF. The CDR3, as DNA: TGTGCCAGCAGGGGACAGGGGGCAGGAGAGACCCAGTACTTC.

The genes are TRBV3-1 and TRBJ2-1; possible D gene TRBD1, 6 bases. This CDR3 contains 13 residues. Germline CDR1 and CDR2: LGHDT and YNNKEL (reference sequence). Trimming took 2 bases from V and 8 from J, leaving 10 bases between them. CDR3 residues: CASSQPGAHEQFF. CDR3 coding DNA: TGTGCCAGCAGCCAACCAGGGGCCCATGAGCAGTTCTTC.

This clonotype has at least ten counts. The genes are TRBV29-1 and TRBJ2-5; the D is unclear. The CDR3 contains 11 residues. CDR1 and CDR2 (germline): SQVTM, ANQGSEA. V was cut by 6 bases and J by 3 bases, with 8 bases left in between. CDR3 sequence (DNA): TGCAGCGTCCGGCCTAAAGAGACCCAGTACTTC. This codes for CSVRPKETQYF.

V usage is TRBV7-2 and J usage is TRBJ2-5; D ambiguous. The CDR3 has 14 residues. V lost 1 base and J 1 base, leaving 7 bases between the germline ends. Germline CDR1 reads SGHTA; CDR2 reads FQGNSA. The CDR3 DNA is TGTGCCAGCAGCTTAGGGGGTAGCCAAGAGACCCAGTACTTC. It yields the protein CASSLGGSQETQYF.

The chain links TRBV6-1 to TRBJ2-1; D is unclear. CDR3 length: 15 residues. Trimming took off 4 bases at V and 0 bases at J, with 10 bases between the two ends. Germline-derived CDR1 and CDR2 are MNHNS and SASEGT. The CDR3 region is CASSADGGSYNEQFF. CDR3 DNA sequence: TGTGCCAGCAGTGCGGACGGCGGCTCCTACAATGAGCAGTTCTTC.

This clonotype appeared a few times. This rearrangement joins TRBV20-1 to TRBJ1-1; D is ambiguous. V lost 8 bases to trimming and J lost 3 bases, with 16 bases between them. CDR3 length: 13 residues. CDR1 is DFQATT, CDR2 SNEGSKA, per germline (reference sequence). This CDR3 reads CSTRRGYDTEAFF. In nucleotides, the CDR3 is TGCAGTACCAGGAGAGGGTATGACACTGAAGCTTTCTTT.